The 27 T cell receptor beta chains presented below share a single source sample, sequenced in a study of shared clonotypes between healthy human individuals. The table came from immunoSEQ multiplex PCR; TCRdb's copy has only in-frame clones and leaves some out. Of under 2.5 million clones listed, 85% to 95% are singletons. Sequencing was done on a sample of naive CD4+ T cells from PBMCs. Subset described: CD45RA+ positively selected. These TCRs come from a man between 18 and 29 years old in good health. Some clones in this sample may be carry-over from other donors' samples.

The V and J genes are TRBV6-6 and TRBJ2-1; 9 bases are shared with TRBD2. Trimming cost V 0 bases and J 7 bases; bases outside gene matches: 7. The CDR3 covers 16 residues. Germline V lookup: CDR1 MNHNY, CDR2 SVGAGI (reference sequence). CDR3 bases: TGTGCCAGCAGTTACTCCGGGATAGCGGGAGATAATGAGCAGTTCTTC. This encodes CASSYSGIAGDNEQFF.

About this clone itself: Other DNA sequences in the same sample also yield this CDR3. The chain has TRBV9 and TRBJ1-4, with a tentative D call TRBD1 (5 bases). The CDR3 has 13 amino acids. The germline V gene encodes CDR1 SGDLS and CDR2 YYNGEE. V lost 0 bases and J 7 bases, leaving 7 bases between the germline ends. CDR3 sequence (DNA): TGTGCCAGCAGCGTAGGCGGGGGTGAAAAACTGTTTTTT. Encoded protein: CASSVGGGEKLFF.

V is TRBV5-1 and J is TRBJ1-2, with 7 bases identical to TRBD1. CDR1 and CDR2 from the germline V gene are SGHRS and YFSETQ. V shed 3 bases and J 0 bases; nucleotides not matched to a gene: 5. This CDR3 spans 15 amino acids. The CDR3 bases are TGCGCCAGCAGCTCCGGACAGGTAGCTAACTATGGCTACACCTTC. This sequence encodes CASSSGQVANYGYTF.

The chain links TRBV4-3 to TRBJ2-1; D is possibly TRBD1 (5 bases). The CDR3 is 14 amino acids. The V end lost 1 base, the J end lost 1 base, and 5 bases lay between the germline ends. The germline V gene encodes CDR1 LGHNA and CDR2 YSLEER. The CDR3 DNA sequence: TGCGCCAGCAGCCAAGGACAGTCCTACAATGAGCAGTTCTTC. Residues: CASSQGQSYNEQFF.

This clone was observed once. The chain links TRBV28 to TRBJ2-7, with 8 bases matching TRBD1. Germline V lookup: CDR1 MDHEN, CDR2 SYDVKM. The CDR3 runs to 18 residues. Trimming removed 1 base from V and 1 base from J; junction bases left unmatched: 12. In DNA form, the CDR3 reads TGTGCCAGCAGTTTATTTAGGACAGGGTTCCTTATTTCCTACGAGCAGTACTTC. Protein sequence: CASSLFRTGFLISYEQYF.

The V and J genes are TRBV9 and TRBJ1-1, with 8 bases lining up with TRBD1. The germline V gene encodes CDR1 SGDLS and CDR2 YYNGEE. With V trimmed by 3 bases and J by 5 bases, 3 bases remained unmatched. The CDR3 contains 13 residues. CDR3 protein: CASSATGATEAFF. DNA of the CDR3: TGTGCCAGCAGCGCGACAGGGGCGACTGAAGCTTTCTTT. Using reference TRBV9 and TRBJ1-1 for the parts outside the CDR3, the full variable domain is DSGVTQTPKHLITATGQRVTLRCSPRSGDLSVYWYQQSLDQGLQFLIQYYNGEERAKGNILERFSAQQFPDLHSELNLSSLELGDSALYFCASSATGATEAFFGQGTRLTVV.

This chain connects TRBV28 to TRBJ2-7; D not certain. This CDR3 spans 14 amino acids. Looked up from germline, CDR1 is MDHEN and CDR2 is SYDVKM. V shed 6 bases and J shed 1 base, with 13 bases lying between them. CDR3 loop: CASSDLLTSYEQYF. The CDR3 nucleotides are TGTGCCAGCAGCGATCTCCTGACTTCCTACGAGCAGTACTTC.

The chain employs TRBV19 and TRBJ1-4, with D possibly matching TRBD1 (6 bases). Germline lookup yields CDR1 LNHDA and CDR2 SQIVND (reference sequence). CDR3 length: 14 amino acids. Trimming removed 4 bases from V and 5 bases from J, with 11 bases in between. DNA for the CDR3: TGTGCCAGTAGTAAGACAGGAGAAAATGAAAAACTGTTTTTT. Translated: CASSKTGENEKLFF.

The rearrangement links TRBV25-1 to TRBJ1-1; weak D call: TRBD1 (6 bases). This CDR3 spans 15 amino acids. Looked up from germline, CDR1 is MGHDK and CDR2 is SYGVNS. The ends were cut back, 4 bases at V and 4 bases at J, with 16 bases in the middle. DNA of the CDR3: TGTGCCAGCAGTGGTCACAGGGAAAGGGGCACTGAAGCTTTCTTT. It encodes CASSGHRERGTEAFF.

The rearrangement joins TRBV7-6 to TRBJ2-2; 9 nucleotides agree with TRBD1. The CDR3 runs 16 residues. CDR1 and CDR2 (germline): SGHVS, FNYEAQ. V shed 5 bases, J shed 4 bases, and the junction held 8 bases outside the gene matches. The CDR3 DNA reads as TGTGCCAGCAGCCCCGAGGGACAGGGAGGCACCGGGGAGCTGTTTTTT. This translates into CASSPEGQGGTGELFF.

CDR3 in amino acids: CASSAQQGTQFTQYF. The CDR3 region has the DNA TGTGCCAGCAGCGCCCAACAGGGGACTCAATTTACGCAGTATTTT. This chain links TRBV9 with TRBJ2-3; maybe TRBD1 (7 bases). This CDR3 is built from 15 residues. Trimming took off 3 bases at V and 8 bases at J, with 19 bases between the two ends. Per the germline V gene, CDR1 is SGDLS and CDR2 is YYNGEE. Variable domain in full (rest from reference TRBV9 and TRBJ2-3): DSGVTQTPKHLITATGQRVTLRCSPRSGDLSVYWYQQSLDQGLQFLIQYYNGEERAKGNILERFSAQQFPDLHSELNLSSLELGDSALYFCASSAQQGTQFTQYFGPGTRLTVL.

The chain has TRBV19 and TRBJ1-4; TRBD1 matches 7 bases. In germline, CDR1 is LNHDA, CDR2 SQIVND (reference sequence). V was pared by 8 bases and J by 2 bases, with 2 bases of the junction left unmatched. This CDR3 is built from 13 residues. CDR3 coding DNA: TGTGCCAGTTCCAGGGGGACTAATGAAAAACTGTTTTTT. It encodes CASSRGTNEKLFF.

A note on this clone: The sample contains more than one DNA sequence encoding this CDR3. J is TRBJ2-7 and V is TRBV6-6; D may be TRBD1 (5 bases). CDR1 is MNHNY, CDR2 SVGAGI, per germline (reference sequence). The V end lost 2 bases, the J end lost 0 bases, and 11 bases lay between the germline ends. The CDR3 is 15 residues long. The CDR3 spells CASSYDSPSSYEQYF. The CDR3 nucleotides are TGTGCCAGCAGTTACGACAGCCCTAGCTCCTACGAGCAGTACTTC.

The chain is built from TRBV6-1 and TRBJ1-3; D is uncertain. V gave up 4 bases and J gave up 1 base, with 20 bases separating them. The length of the CDR3 is 18 residues. CDR1 MNHNS and CDR2 SASEGT come from the germline V gene. The CDR3 DNA is TGTGCCAGCAGTGCTCAGCCGGGAAAAAGGGAGTCTGGAAACACCATATATTTT. It encodes CASSAQPGKRESGNTIYF.

The chain couples TRBV12-1 to TRBJ2-3. TRBV12-1 is designated a pseudogene. This CDR3 region has 21 residues. In DNA, the CDR3 is TGTGCCAGCAGCCCGGTCCCCGGGGACGGGCGATTCGATTACCACACAGATACGCAGTATTTT. It is translated as CASSPVPGDGRFDYHTDTQYF.

The chain uses TRBV7-2 and TRBJ2-7; D gene ambiguous. CDR1 and CDR2 (germline): SGHTA, FQGNSA. Trimming shortened V by 1 base and J by 0 bases, and 16 bases separated the two germline ends. CDR3 length: 17 amino acids. The CDR3 nucleotides read TGTGCCAGCAGCTTAGTTCGGGTGGGCCTCAGCTCCTACGAGCAGTACTTC. This translates into CASSLVRVGLSSYEQYF.

V is TRBV2 and J is TRBJ2-7; 11 positions match TRBD2. J was trimmed by 3 bases and V by 9 bases; bases with no gene match: 7. The CDR3 totals 14 residues. CDR1 is SNHLY, CDR2 FYNNEI, per germline. The DNA for the CDR3 is TGTGCCAGACAGACCGGGACTAGCGGCTACGAGCAGTACTTC. Translation: CARQTGTSGYEQYF.

The genes are TRBV29-1 and TRBJ2-3; no clear D. CDR3 length: 14 residues. V lost 7 bases to trimming and J lost 6 bases, with 20 bases between them. From germline, CDR1 is SQVTM and CDR2 ANQGSEA. The CDR3, as DNA: TGCAGCGCTGGAAGGGATCCCTTATTGGATACGCAGTATTTT. It is translated as CSAGRDPLLDTQYF.

This chain links TRBV11-2 with TRBJ2-7; D gene uncertain. The CDR3 has 12 residues. Germline CDR1 and CDR2: SGHAT and FQNNGV. Trimming took off 8 bases at V and 0 bases at J, with 8 bases between the two ends. As DNA, the CDR3 is TGTGCCAGCGGTGGGGTCTCCTACGAGCAGTACTTC. Protein product: CASGGVSYEQYF.

V is TRBV4-1 and J is TRBJ1-2; 11 bases match TRBD1. This CDR3 contains 19 residues. Trimming removed 11 bases from V and 6 bases from J; junction bases left unmatched: 26. Germline-derived CDR1 and CDR2 are MGHRA and YSYEKL. CDR3 DNA sequence: TGCGCCTCGCGCCAGCAGCTTCAACGGGGACAGGGGGTTGAAAATGGCTACACCTTC. This sequence encodes CASRQQLQRGQGVENGYTF.

Points on this clone: The sample holds other DNA sequences that translate to the same CDR3. The V call is TRBV7-9, the J call TRBJ2-5; D might be TRBD1 (5 bases). Looked up from germline, CDR1 is SEHNR and CDR2 is FQNEAQ (reference sequence). V was clipped by 1 base and J by 1 base, with 7 bases between them. This CDR3 region has 14 residues. The CDR3 region is CASSLGQGQETQYF. The CDR3 nucleotides are TGTGCCAGCAGCTTAGGGCAGGGCCAAGAGACCCAGTACTTC.

V and J are TRBV5-6 and TRBJ1-2, with D maybe TRBD1 (5 bases). The CDR3 is 17 residues long. The V gene's germline CDR1 is SGHDT and CDR2 YYEEEE. Trimming stripped 5 bases from V and 0 bases from J, with 20 bases between. The CDR3 sequence is CASRVEVSGLANYGYTF. The DNA of the CDR3 is TGTGCCAGCAGGGTTGAGGTTTCGGGGCTAGCTAACTATGGCTACACCTTC.

The chain links TRBV5-1 to TRBJ2-1, with 9 bases matching TRBD1. Losses at the gene ends were 4 bases for V and 2 bases for J; bases not matched to a gene: 1. Germline V gives CDR1 SGHRS, CDR2 YFSETQ. The CDR3 is made up of 14 amino acids. CDR3 protein: CASSRDRAYNEQFF. Here the CDR3 DNA reads TGCGCCAGCAGCCGGGACAGGGCCTACAATGAGCAGTTCTTC.

In this sample, this clone turned up once. The chain carries TRBV5-1 and TRBJ2-6, with TRBD2 identical over 10 bases. CDR1 is SGHRS and CDR2 is YFSETQ in the germline V gene. V shed 0 bases and J 4 bases; nucleotides not matched to a gene: 10. This CDR3 spans 19 amino acids. The CDR3 loop reads CASSLARLAGADGANVLTF. In nucleotides, the CDR3 is TGCGCCAGCAGCTTGGCCCGGCTAGCGGGAGCGGACGGGGCCAACGTCCTGACTTTC.

The chain joins TRBV28 to TRBJ1-2; a weak D match, TRBD1 (5 bases). Trimming took 2 bases from V and 4 from J, leaving 8 bases between them. The germline V gene has CDR1 MDHEN and CDR2 SYDVKM. The CDR3 loop spans 13 amino acids. CDR3 nucleotides: TGTGCCAGCAGTTTAATAGGGACCTATGGCTACACCTTC. This codes for CASSLIGTYGYTF.

J is TRBJ2-7 and V is TRBV6-1, with D perhaps matching TRBD2 (5 bases). Trimming left V 3 bases short and J 2 bases short, with 11 bases between. The V gene's germline CDR1 is MNHNS and CDR2 SASEGT. The CDR3 runs to 14 residues. The CDR3 DNA sequence: TGTGCCAGCAGTGAGCAGGACTGGACCTACGAGCAGTACTTC. It specifies CASSEQDWTYEQYF.

On this clone itself: At the DNA level, this CDR3 is encoded by other sequences in the same sample as well. This sequence joins TRBV5-1 and TRBJ1-3; no clear D gene. The V end lost 0 bases, the J end lost 4 bases, and 14 bases lay between the germline ends. The CDR3 has 16 amino acids. Germline V gene sequence: CDR1 SGHRS, CDR2 YFSETQ. The CDR3 here is CASSLAGESSGNTIYF. Here the CDR3 DNA reads TGCGCCAGCAGCTTGGCCGGGGAGAGTTCGGGAAACACCATATATTTT.